A selection of T cell receptor beta chains follows, all from one sample in a study of blood T cell repertoires in COVID-19. Clones were sequenced by immunoSEQ multiplex PCR, and TCRdb holds only the in-frame ones, with some missing. The data hold around 450,000 clones, with about 92% observed a single time. Sequencing used PBMCs or T cells enriched from blood (not recorded which). Source of these receptors: a man in his late teens or twenties who had recovered from COVID-19. Both conserved end residues are part of each CDR3. A D gene is named only where the DNA matches it firmly. Not every row has a clone size; where given, it reads once, few, many or a size class.

j_call	v_call	d_call	clone_size	cdr3_nt	cdr3_aa
TRBJ1-1	TRBV5-1	TRBD1	NA	TGCGCCAGCAGCCCATCCGGGACAGGGAACACTGAAGCTTTCTTT	CASSPSGTGNTEAFF
TRBJ1-1	TRBV6-5	TRBD1	NA	TGTGCCAGCAGTTACGCAGACAGGGGCAACACTGAAGCTTTCTTT	CASSYADRGNTEAFF
TRBJ1-5	TRBV2	NA	NA	TGTGCCAGCAGCCAACAGGGCGGGGGGCATCAGCCCCAGCATTTT	CASSQQGGGHQPQHF
TRBJ2-2	TRBV7-9	NA	NA	TGTGCCAGCAGCCAAAGGACCGGGAAGACCTACACCGGGGAGCTGTTTTTT	CASSQRTGKTYTGELFF
TRBJ1-6	TRBV5-4	TRBD1	NA	TGTGCCAGCAGCTTGGGGGGGGACAGGGTTAACTCACCCCTCCACTTT	CASSLGGDRVNSPLHF
TRBJ1-2	TRBV7-9	NA	once	TGTGCCAGCAGCTTAGGGTCCGGTGGCTACACCTTC	CASSLGSGGYTF
TRBJ1-1	TRBV14	TRBD1	NA	TGTGCCAGCAGCCTCGACAGGGGTGAAGCTTTCTTT	CASSLDRGEAFF
TRBJ1-2	TRBV2	NA	NA	TGTGCCAGCAGCCCTTCCCAGGGGACCTATGGCTACACCTTC	CASSPSQGTYGYTF
TRBJ1-2	TRBV5-1	NA	NA	TGCGCCAGCAGCTTCCAAACCGGGGGGAACTATGGCTACACCTTC	CASSFQTGGNYGYTF
TRBJ1-6	TRBV5-8	NA	NA	TGTGCCAGCGGGGGGAGGTTAGGAGTCTATAATTCACCCCTCCACTTT	CASGGRLGVYNSPLHF
TRBJ1-4	TRBV11-2	TRBD1	NA	TGTGCCAGCACGCTCCGACAGGGTGAAAAACTGTTTTTT	CASTLRQGEKLFF
TRBJ1-4	TRBV7-9	TRBD1	once	TGTGCCAGCAGCTCCGACAGGGGGCTATGGGAAAAACTGTTTTTT	CASSSDRGLWEKLFF
TRBJ2-4	TRBV18	NA	NA	TGTGCCAGCTCCCCTGGACAGGCCAAAAACATTCAGTACTTC	CASSPGQAKNIQYF
TRBJ1-6	TRBV28	NA	once	TGTGCCAGCACTTTCGATGTCGGGGGGGCATATAATTCACCCCTCCACTTT	CASTFDVGGAYNSPLHF
TRBJ2-5	TRBV28	TRBD2	NA	TGTGCCAGCAGTTCACCTCCCGGACTAGCGTTCGGAGGAGAGACCCAGTACTTC	CASSSPPGLAFGGETQYF
TRBJ1-1	TRBV5-1	NA	NA	TGCGCCAGCAGTGGGTTGGCAGGGCACACTGAAGCTTTCTTT	CASSGLAGHTEAFF
TRBJ1-2	TRBV3-1/TRBV3-2	TRBD1	NA	TGTGCCAGCAGCCCGACAGGGGGCAGCTATGGCTACACCTTC	CASSPTGGSYGYTF
TRBJ1-2	TRBV19	TRBD1	NA	TGTGCCAGTAGTAGACAGGGTGACTATGGCTACACCTTC	CASSRQGDYGYTF
TRBJ2-3	TRBV9	TRBD2	NA	TGTGCCAGCAGCGTAGGTAGCGGGGGCCCGGGAGATACGCAGTATTTT	CASSVGSGGPGDTQYF
TRBJ1-2	TRBV2	NA	NA	TGTGCCAGCAGTGATCGGAGGGGCAGCTATGGCTACACCTTC	CASSDRRGSYGYTF
TRBJ1-4	TRBV6-2/TRBV6-3	NA	NA	TGTGCCAGCAGTTACACCTGGGGGAGGACTAATGAAAAACTGTTTTTT	CASSYTWGRTNEKLFF
TRBJ1-2	TRBV2	NA	NA	TGTGCCAGCAGTGAATGGGGGGCTAACTATGGCTACACCTTC	CASSEWGANYGYTF
TRBJ2-3	TRBV6-2/TRBV6-3	NA	NA	TGTGCCAGCAGTTACCCCCTACAGGGCAACTGGGCAGATACGCAGTATTTT	CASSYPLQGNWADTQYF
TRBJ1-6	TRBV14	NA	NA	TGTGCCAGCAGCCAAGTGCAGGCCGAAATTTCACCCCTCCACTTT	CASSQVQAEISPLHF